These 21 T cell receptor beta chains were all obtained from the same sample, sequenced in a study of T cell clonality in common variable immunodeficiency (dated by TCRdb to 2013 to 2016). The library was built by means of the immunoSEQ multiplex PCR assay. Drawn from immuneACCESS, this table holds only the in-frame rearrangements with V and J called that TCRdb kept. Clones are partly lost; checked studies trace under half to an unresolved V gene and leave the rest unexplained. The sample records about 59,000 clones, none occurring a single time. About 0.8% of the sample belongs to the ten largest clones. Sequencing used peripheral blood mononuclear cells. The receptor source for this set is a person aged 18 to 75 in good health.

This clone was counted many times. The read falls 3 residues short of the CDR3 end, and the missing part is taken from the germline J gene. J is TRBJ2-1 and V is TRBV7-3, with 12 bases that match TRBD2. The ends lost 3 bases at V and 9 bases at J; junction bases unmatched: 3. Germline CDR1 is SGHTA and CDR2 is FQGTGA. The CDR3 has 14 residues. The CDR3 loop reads CASSFLAGGGEQFF. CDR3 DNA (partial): TGTGCCAGCAGCTTCCTAGCGGGAGGGGGTGAG.

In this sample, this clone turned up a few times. This CDR3 reads CASSLGATGTEAFF. The CDR3 bases that were read are TGTGCCAGCAGCTTAGGGGCCACCGGCACTGAA. This chain uses TRBV7-9 with TRBJ1-1; D ambiguous. The read terminates 3 residues before the CDR3 end, so the remaining end is supplied by the germline J gene. The CDR3 is made up of 14 amino acids. CDR1 SEHNR and CDR2 FQNEAQ come from the germline V gene (reference sequence). Trimming took off 1 base at V and 4 bases at J, with 10 bases between the two ends.

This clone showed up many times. The CDR3 protein is CASSFGRGETGYTF. CDR3 DNA (partial): TGTGCCAGCAGCTTTGGCCGGGGGGAGACTGGC. The chain has TRBV7-2 and TRBJ1-2, with a tentative D call TRBD1 (5 bases). The CDR3 end is not reached by the read, which stops 3 residues before it; the germline J gene fills it in. Trimming stripped 3 bases from V and 7 bases from J, with 15 bases between. Germline CDR1 and CDR2: SGHTA and FQGNSA. This CDR3 region has 14 residues.

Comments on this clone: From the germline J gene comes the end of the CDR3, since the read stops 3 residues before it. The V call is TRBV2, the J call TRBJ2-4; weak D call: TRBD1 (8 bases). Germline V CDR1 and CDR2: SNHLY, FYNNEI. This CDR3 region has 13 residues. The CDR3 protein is CASSSTGGDGQYF. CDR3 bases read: TGTGCCAGCAGTAGTACAGGGGGGGATGGT.

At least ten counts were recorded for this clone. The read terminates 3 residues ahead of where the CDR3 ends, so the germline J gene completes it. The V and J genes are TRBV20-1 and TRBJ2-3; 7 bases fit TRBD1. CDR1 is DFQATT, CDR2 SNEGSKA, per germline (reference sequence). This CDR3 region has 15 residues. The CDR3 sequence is CSARDRETGNQPQYF. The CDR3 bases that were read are TGCAGTGCTAGAGATCGTGAGACAGGGAATCAGCCG.

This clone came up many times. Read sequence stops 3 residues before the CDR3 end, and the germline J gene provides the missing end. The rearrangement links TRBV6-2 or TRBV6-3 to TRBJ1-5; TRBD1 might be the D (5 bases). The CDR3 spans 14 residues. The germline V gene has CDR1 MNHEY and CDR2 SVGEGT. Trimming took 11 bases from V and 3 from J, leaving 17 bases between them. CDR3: CAGRYSGHNQPQHF. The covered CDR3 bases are TGTGCCGGGCGTTACTCCGGACACAATCAGCCC.

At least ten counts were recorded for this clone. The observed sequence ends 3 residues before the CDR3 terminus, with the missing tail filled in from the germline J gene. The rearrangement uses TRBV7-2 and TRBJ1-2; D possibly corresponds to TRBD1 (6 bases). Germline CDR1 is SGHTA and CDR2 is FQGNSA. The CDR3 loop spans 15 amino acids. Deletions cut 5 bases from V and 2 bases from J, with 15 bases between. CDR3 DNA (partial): TGTGCCAGCAGCCCACAGTCCAGGGGAAACTATGGC. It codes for CASSPQSRGNYG. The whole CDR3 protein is CASSPQSRGNYGYTF. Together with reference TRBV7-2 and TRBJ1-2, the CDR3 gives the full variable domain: GAGVSQSPSNKVTEKGKDVELRCDPISGHTALYWYRQSLGQGLEFLIYFQGNSAPDKSGLPSDRFSAERTGGSVSTLTIQRTQQEDSAVYLCASSPQSRGNYGYTFGSGTRLTVV.

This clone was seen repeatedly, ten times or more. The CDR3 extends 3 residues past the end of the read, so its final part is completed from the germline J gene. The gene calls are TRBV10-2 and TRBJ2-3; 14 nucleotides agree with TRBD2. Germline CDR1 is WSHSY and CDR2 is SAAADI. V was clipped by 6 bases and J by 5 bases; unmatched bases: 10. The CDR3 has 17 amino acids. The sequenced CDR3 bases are TGCGCCAGCAGGACCGGGACTAGCGGGAGCCGTGGAGATACG. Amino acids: CASRTGTSGSRGDT. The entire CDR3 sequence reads CASRTGTSGSRGDTQYF.

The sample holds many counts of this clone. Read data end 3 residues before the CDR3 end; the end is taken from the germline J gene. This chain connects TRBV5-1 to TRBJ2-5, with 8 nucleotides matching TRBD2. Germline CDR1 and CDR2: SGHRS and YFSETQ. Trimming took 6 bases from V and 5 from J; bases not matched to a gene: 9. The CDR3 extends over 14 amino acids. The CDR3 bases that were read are TGCGCCAGCAACTCGCGGGGGGCCGCGGAGACC. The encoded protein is CASNSRGAAET. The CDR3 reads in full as CASNSRGAAETQYF.

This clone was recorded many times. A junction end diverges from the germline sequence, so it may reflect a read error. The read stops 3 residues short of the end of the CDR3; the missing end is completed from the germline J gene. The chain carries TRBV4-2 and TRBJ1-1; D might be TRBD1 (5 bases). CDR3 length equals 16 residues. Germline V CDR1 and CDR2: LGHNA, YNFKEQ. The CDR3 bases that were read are TGCGCCAGCAGCCCCTCCGTGGGCAGGGCGAACACTGAA. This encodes CASSPSVGRANTE. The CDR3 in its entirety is CASSPSVGRANTEAFF.

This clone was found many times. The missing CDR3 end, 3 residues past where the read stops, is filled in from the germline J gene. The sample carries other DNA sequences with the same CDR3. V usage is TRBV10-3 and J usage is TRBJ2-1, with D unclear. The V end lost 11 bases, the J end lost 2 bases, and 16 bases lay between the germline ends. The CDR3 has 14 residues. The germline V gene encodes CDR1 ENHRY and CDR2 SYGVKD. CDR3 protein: CAPNYPSAYNEQFF. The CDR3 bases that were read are TGTGCCCCTAATTACCCCTCCGCCTACAATGAG.

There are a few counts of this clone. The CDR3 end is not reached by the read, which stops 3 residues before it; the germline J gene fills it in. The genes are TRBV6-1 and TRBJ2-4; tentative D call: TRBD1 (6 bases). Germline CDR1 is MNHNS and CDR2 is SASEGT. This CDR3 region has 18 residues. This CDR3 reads CASSEVGFESGANYGQYF. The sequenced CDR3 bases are TGTGCCAGCAGTGAAGTCGGTTTTGAGTCAGGGGCTAACTATGGT.

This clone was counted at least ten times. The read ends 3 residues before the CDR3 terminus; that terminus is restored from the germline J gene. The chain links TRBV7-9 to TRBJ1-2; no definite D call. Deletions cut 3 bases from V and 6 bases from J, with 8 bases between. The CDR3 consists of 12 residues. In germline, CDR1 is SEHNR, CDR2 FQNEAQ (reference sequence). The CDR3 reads CASSLLSHGYTF. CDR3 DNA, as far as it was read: TGTGCCAGCAGCTTGCTATCCCATGGC.

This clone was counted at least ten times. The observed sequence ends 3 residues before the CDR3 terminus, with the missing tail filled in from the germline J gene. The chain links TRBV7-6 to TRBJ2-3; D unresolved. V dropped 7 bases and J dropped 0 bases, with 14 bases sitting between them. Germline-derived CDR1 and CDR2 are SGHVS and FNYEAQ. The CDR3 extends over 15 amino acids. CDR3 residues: CASTLTGPSTDTQYF. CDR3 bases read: TGTGCCAGCACCTTGACTGGCCCAAGCACAGATACG. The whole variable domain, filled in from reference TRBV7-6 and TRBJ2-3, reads GAGVSQSPRYKVTKRGQDVALRCDPISGHVSLYWYRQALGQGPEFLTYFNYEAQQDKSGLPNDRFSAERPEGSISTLTIQRTEQRDSAMYRCASTLTGPSTDTQYFGPGTRLTVL.

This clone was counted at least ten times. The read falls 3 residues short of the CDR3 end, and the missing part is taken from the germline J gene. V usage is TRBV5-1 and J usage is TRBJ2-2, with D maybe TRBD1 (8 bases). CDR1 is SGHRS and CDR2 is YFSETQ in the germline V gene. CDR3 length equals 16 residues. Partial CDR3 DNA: TGCGCCAGCAGCTGGGGGGGGACAGGAGTAAATGAAAAG. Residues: CASSWGGTGVNEK. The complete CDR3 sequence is CASSWGGTGVNEKLFF.

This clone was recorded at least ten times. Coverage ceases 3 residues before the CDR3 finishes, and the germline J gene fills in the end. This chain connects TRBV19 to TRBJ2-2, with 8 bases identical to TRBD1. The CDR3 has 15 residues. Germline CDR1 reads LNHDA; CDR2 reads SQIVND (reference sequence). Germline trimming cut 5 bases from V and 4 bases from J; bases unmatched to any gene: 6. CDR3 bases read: TGTGCCAGTAGTGAACAGGGGGTCGTCACCGGGGAG. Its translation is CASSEQGVVTGE. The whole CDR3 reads CASSEQGVVTGELFF.

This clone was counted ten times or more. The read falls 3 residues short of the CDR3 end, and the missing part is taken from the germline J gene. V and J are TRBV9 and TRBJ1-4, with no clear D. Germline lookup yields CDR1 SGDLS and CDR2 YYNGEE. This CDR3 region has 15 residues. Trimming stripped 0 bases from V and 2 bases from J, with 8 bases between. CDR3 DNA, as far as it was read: TGTGCCAGCAGCGTAGCTCCCCAGACTAATGAAAAA. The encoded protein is CASSVAPQTNEK. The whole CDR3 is CASSVAPQTNEKLFF.

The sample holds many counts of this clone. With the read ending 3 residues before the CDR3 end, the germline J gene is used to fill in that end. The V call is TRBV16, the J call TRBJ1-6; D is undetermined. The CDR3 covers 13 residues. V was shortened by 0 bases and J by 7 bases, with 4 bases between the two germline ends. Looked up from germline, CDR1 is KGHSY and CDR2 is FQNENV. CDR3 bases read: TGTGCCAGCAGCCAATCCCTAAATTCACCC. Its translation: CASSQSLNSP. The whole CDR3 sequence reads CASSQSLNSPLHF.

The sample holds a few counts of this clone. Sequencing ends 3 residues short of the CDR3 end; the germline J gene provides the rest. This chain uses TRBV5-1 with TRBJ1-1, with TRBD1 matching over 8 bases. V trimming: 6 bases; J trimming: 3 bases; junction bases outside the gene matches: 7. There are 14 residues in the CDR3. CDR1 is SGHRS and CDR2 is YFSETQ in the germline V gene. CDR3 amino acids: CASKRQGMDTEAFF. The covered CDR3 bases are TGCGCCAGCAAGAGACAGGGGATGGACACTGAA.

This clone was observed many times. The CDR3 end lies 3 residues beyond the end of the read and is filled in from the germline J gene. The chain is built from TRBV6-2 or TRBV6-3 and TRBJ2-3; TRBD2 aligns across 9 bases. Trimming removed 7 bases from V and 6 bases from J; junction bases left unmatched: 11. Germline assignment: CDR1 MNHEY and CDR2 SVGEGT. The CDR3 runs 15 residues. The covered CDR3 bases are TGTGCCAGCACCGTGACTAGCGGAGCTCGGGATACG. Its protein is CASTVTSGARDT. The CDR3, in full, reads CASTVTSGARDTQYF.

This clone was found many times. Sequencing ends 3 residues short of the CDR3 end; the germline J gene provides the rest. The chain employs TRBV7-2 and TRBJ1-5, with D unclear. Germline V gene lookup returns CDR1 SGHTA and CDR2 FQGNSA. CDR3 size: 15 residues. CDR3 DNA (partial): TGTGCCAGCAGCTTTAACAGTCCCCGGCGAGGACCC. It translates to CASSFNSPRRGP. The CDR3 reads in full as CASSFNSPRRGPQHF.